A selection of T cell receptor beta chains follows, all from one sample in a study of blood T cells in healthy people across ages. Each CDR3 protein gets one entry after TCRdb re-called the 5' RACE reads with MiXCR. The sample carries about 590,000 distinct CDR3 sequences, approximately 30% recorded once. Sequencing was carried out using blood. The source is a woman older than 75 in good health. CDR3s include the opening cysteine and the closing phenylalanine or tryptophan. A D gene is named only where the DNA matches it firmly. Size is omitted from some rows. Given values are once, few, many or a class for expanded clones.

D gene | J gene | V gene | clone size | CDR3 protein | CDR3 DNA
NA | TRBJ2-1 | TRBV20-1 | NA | CSARGTRAASYEQFF | TGCAGTGCTAGAGGGACGCGGGCGGCTTCCTACGAGCAGTTCTTC
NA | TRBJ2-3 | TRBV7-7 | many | CASSLEGGRLDTQYF | TGTGCTAGCAGCTTAGAGGGGGGAAGATTAGATACGCAGTATTTT
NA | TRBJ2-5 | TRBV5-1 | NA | CASSLLPLDQETQYF | TGCGCCAGCAGCTTGTTGCCACTAGATCAAGAGACCCAGTACTTC
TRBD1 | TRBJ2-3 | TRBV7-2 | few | CAGRIGDRARPVTDTQYF | TGTGCCGGCAGAATAGGGGACAGGGCCAGGCCGGTCACAGATACGCAGTATTTT
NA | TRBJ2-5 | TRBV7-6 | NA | CASSSGRLSVSTETQYF | TGTGCCAGCAGCTCAGGTCGTTTAAGCGTATCCACGGAGACCCAGTACTTC
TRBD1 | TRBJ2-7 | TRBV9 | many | CASSVGRQGSYEQYF | TGTGCCAGCAGCGTAGGTCGACAGGGCTCCTACGAGCAGTACTTC
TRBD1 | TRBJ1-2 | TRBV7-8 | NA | CTSSLGDSLSGGYTF | TGTACCAGCAGCTTAGGGGACAGTCTATCCGGGGGCTACACCTTC
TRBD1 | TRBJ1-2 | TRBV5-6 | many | CASSLVGQLNYGYTF | TGTGCCAGCAGCTTGGTGGGACAGCTAAACTATGGCTACACCTTC
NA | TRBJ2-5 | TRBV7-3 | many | CASSYRVAETQYF | TGTGCCAGCAGCTACCGGGTCGCAGAGACCCAGTACTTC
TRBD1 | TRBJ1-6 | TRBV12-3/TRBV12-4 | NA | CASSLVGRGRGNSPLHF | TGTGCCAGCAGTTTAGTGGGGAGGGGCAGGGGGAATTCACCCCTCCACTTT
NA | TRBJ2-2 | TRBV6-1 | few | CASSEGVTGELFF | TGTGCCAGCAGTGAAGGGGTCACCGGGGAGCTGTTTTTT
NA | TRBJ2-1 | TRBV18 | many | CASSPTGGSYNEQFF | TGTGCCAGCTCACCCACCGGGGGTTCCTACAATGAGCAGTTCTTC
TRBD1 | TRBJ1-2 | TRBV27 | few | CANSFGQGNYGYTF | TGTGCCAACAGCTTTGGACAGGGCAACTATGGCTACACCTTC
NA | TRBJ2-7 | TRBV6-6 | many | CASSPQGTSSYEQYF | TGTGCCAGCAGTCCGCAGGGAACCAGCTCCTACGAGCAGTACTTC
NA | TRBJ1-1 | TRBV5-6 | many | CASSLGGPNTEAFF | TGTGCCAGCAGCTTGGGAGGGCCGAACACTGAAGCTTTCTTT
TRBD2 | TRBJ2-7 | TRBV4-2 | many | CASSQERASGGPYEQYF | TGTGCCAGCAGCCAAGAACGGGCTTCGGGGGGGCCCTACGAGCAGTACTTC
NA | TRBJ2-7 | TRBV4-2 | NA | CASSQALDYEQYF | TGTGCCAGCAGCCAGGCACTTGACTACGAGCAGTACTTC
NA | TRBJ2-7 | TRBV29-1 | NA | CSVEGGRGLPYEQYF | TGCAGCGTTGAAGGTGGCAGGGGTTTGCCTTACGAGCAGTACTTC
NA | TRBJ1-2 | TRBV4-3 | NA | CASSPQVSGYGYTF | TGCGCCAGCAGCCCCCAAGTGTCAGGATATGGCTACACCTTC
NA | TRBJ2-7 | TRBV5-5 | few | CASGLLAGPGGYEQYF | TGTGCCAGCGGCTTGTTGGCCGGGCCCGGCGGCTACGAGCAGTACTTC
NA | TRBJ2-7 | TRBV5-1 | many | CASSFGSYYEQYF | TGCGCCAGCAGCTTTGGCAGTTACTACGAGCAGTACTTC
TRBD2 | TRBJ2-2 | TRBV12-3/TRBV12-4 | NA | CASSFSAGGNTGELFF | TGTGCCAGCAGCTTCTCCGCGGGGGGGAACACCGGGGAGCTGTTTTTT
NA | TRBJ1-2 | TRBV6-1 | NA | CASSGTGTTNYGYTF | TGTGCCAGCAGTGGAACCGGGACAACTAACTATGGCTACACCTTC
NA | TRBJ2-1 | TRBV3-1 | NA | CASSQGIITYNEQFF | TGTGCCAGCAGCCAAGGAATAATCACCTACAATGAGCAGTTCTTC
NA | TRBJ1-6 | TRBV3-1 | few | CASSQAAGSRSPLHF | TGTGCCAGCAGCCAAGCTGCAGGTTCGAGGTCACCCCTCCACTTT
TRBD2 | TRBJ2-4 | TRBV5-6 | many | CASSFGGGGSKNIQYF | TGTGCCAGCAGCTTTGGTGGCGGGGGTTCCAAAAACATTCAGTACTTC
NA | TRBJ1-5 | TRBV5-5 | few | CASRLWRGGSNQPQHF | TGTGCCAGCAGACTTTGGAGGGGAGGTAGCAATCAGCCCCAGCATTTT
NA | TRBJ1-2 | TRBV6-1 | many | CASSEAQAYGYTF | TGTGCCAGCAGTGAAGCACAGGCCTATGGCTACACCTTC
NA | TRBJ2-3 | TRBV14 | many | CASSQASGGRTDTQYF | TGTGCCAGCAGCCAAGCTTCCGGGGGGCGCACAGATACGCAGTATTTT
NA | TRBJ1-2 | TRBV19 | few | CASSIDATNYGYTF | TGTGCCAGTAGTATAGATGCAACAAACTATGGCTACACCTTC
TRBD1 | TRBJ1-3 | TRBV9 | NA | CASSVTGVAGNTTYF | TGTGCCAGCAGCGTAACAGGGGTAGCTGGAAACACCACATATTTT
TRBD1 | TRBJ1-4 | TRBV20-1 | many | CSAMTGQGEEKLFF | TGCAGTGCTATGACAGGGCAAGGGGAAGAAAAACTGTTTTTT
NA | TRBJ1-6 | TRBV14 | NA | CASSQDTGRGYSPLHF | TGTGCCAGCAGCCAAGATACAGGCAGGGGCTATTCACCCCTCCACTTT
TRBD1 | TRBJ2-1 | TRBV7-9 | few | CASISGTGHNEQFF | TGTGCCAGCATCTCCGGGACAGGGCACAATGAGCAGTTTTTC
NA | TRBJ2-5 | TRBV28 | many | CASSLDARGQETQYF | TGTGCCAGCAGTTTAGATGCACGGGGGCAAGAGACCCAGTACTTC
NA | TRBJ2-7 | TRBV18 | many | CASSPPGSYEQYF | TGTGCCAGCTCACCACCCGGATCCTACGAGCAGTACTTC
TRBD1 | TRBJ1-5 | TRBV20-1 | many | CSASPGTGGYSNQPQHF | TGCAGTGCTAGTCCCGGGACAGGAGGTTATAGCAATCAGCCCCAGCATTTT
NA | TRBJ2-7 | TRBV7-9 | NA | CSSSFSSSYNEQYF | TGTTCCAGCAGCTTCTCCAGCTCCTACAATGAGCAGTACTTC
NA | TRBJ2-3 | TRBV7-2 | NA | CASSLEYGSATDTQYF | TGTGCCAGCAGCTTAGAATACGGGAGCGCCACAGATACGCAGTATTTT
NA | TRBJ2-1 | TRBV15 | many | CATSRDGRGLDEQFF | TGTGCCACCAGCAGAGATGGGCGCGGGTTGGATGAGCAGTTCTTC
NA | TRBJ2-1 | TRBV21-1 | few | CASSGRQGVSYNEQFF | TGTGCCAGCAGCGGACGACAGGGGGTCTCCTACAATGAGCAGTTCTTC
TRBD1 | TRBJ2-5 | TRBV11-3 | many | CASSLGQTTGAETQYF | TGTGCCAGCAGCTTAGGGCAGACTACAGGGGCAGAGACCCAGTACTTC
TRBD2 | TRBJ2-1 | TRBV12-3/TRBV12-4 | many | CASSLPSGNEQFF | TGTGCCAGCAGTTTACCTAGCGGCAATGAGCAGTTCTTC
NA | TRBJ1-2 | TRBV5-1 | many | CASSFGQFNYGYTF | TGCGCCAGCAGCTTCGGACAGTTTAACTATGGCTACACCTTC
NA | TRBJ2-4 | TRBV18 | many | CASSPGVQGQNIQYF | TGTGCCAGCTCACCGGGGGTTCAGGGCCAAAACATTCAGTACTTC
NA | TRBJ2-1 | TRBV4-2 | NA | CASSQGSGPGNEQFF | TGTGCCAGCAGCCAAGGCAGCGGCCCCGGCAATGAGCAGTTCTTC
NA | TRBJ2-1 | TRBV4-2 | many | CASSQDGRGDSDEQFF | TGTGCCAGCAGCCAAGATGGCAGGGGGGATAGTGATGAGCAGTTCTTC
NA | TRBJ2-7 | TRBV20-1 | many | CSARGPGYEQYF | TGCAGTGCTAGGGGGCCGGGCTACGAGCAGTACTTC